This T cell receptor (beta chain) was captured in a study of T cells in Graves' hyperthyroidism and ophthalmopathy. Study-level results: Researchers report that a 13 V-J model separated ophthalmopathy from stable hyperthyroidism. Most thyroid clonotypes expanded above 0.001 appeared in blood too.

This CDR3 comprises 14 residues. The V gene lost 4 bases and the J gene lost 4 bases, with 13 bases spanning the gap. CDR1 is SQVTM, CDR2 ANQGSEA, per germline. Hyperthyroidism patients were newly diagnosed, had disease duration under 2 months, and were aged 18 to 65 years. Worth noting for this clonotype: What it binds is unknown.

RNA transcripts provided the source from which TCR beta CDR3 regions were amplified. First-round RT-PCR targeting the TCR CDR3 was performed with the HTBI primer set. TCRdb itself ran the multiplex PCR reads through MiXCR, one entry per CDR3 protein. The repertoire consists of 500,000 to 600,000 distinct CDR3 sequences, with around 42% occurring once and the leading ten covering about 8%. This sequence joins TRBV29-1 and TRBJ2-2, with D unclear. The sequence came from a woman aged 18 to 35 with Graves' hyperthyroidism. The sample was peripheral blood or thyroid tissue (not recorded which). The CDR3 sequence: CSVGLAWGTGELFF. CDR3 in DNA: TGCAGCGTTGGGCTGGCTTGGGGCACCGGGGAGCTGTTTTTT.